The 23 T cell receptor beta chains in this list originate from one sample, sequenced in a study of CD8 T cells in Susac syndrome. Reverse transcription of roughly 0.5 to 1 ug RNA was carried out with random hexamers. TCRdb passed the immunoSEQ multiplex PCR reads through MiXCR, listing each CDR3 protein once. The sample carries around 300,000 distinct CDR3 sequences, approximately 90% recorded once. Sequenced sample: CD8+ T cells from PBMCs. These receptors were obtained from a human donor with multiple sclerosis.

This rearrangement joins TRBV5-5 to TRBJ1-1; D is perhaps TRBD1 (5 bases). CDR3 length equals 14 residues. The ends were cut back, 3 bases at V and 1 base at J, with 10 bases in the middle. Germline V lookup: CDR1 SGHKS, CDR2 YYEKEE (reference sequence). CDR3 coding DNA: TGTGCCAGCAGCTGGGTAGGGGAGAACACTGAAGCTTTCTTT. Translation: CASSWVGENTEAFF.

The genes are TRBV6-2 or TRBV6-3 and TRBJ2-1, with D unclear. The V gene lost 0 bases and the J gene lost 2 bases, with 5 bases spanning the gap. This CDR3 spans 14 amino acids. Germline CDR1 and CDR2: MNHEY and SVGEGT. The CDR3 nucleotides are TGTGCCAGCAGTTACTCGGATGCCTACAATGAGCAGTTCTTC. This encodes CASSYSDAYNEQFF.

This chain links TRBV7-9 with TRBJ2-7; 7 bases are shared with TRBD2. Per the germline V gene, CDR1 is SEHNR and CDR2 is FQNEAQ (reference sequence). This CDR3 comprises 15 residues. V was pared by 4 bases and J by 4 bases, with 10 bases of the junction left unmatched. This chain's CDR3 is CASSSGGGSRYEQYF. CDR3 DNA sequence: TGTGCCAGCAGCTCCGGTGGCGGGAGTAGATACGAGCAGTACTTC. Based on the CDR3 plus reference TRBV7-9 and TRBJ2-7, the full variable domain is DTGVSQNPRHKITKRGQNVTFRCDPISEHNRLYWYRQTLGQGPEFLTYFQNEAQLEKSRLLSDRFSAERPKGSFSTLEIQRTEQGDSAMYLCASSSGGGSRYEQYFGPGTRLTVT.

The V and J genes are TRBV29-1 and TRBJ2-7; the match to TRBD2 covers 10 bases. The CDR3 covers 17 residues. Per the germline V gene, CDR1 is SQVTM and CDR2 is ANQGSEA. With 1 base clipped from V and 4 bases from J, the junction kept 13 bases outside the gene matches. CDR3 sequence: CSVEGPAGGHSIYEQYF. In nucleotides, the CDR3 is TGCAGCGTTGAAGGGCCAGCGGGAGGGCATAGTATATACGAGCAGTACTTC.

V is TRBV3-1 and J is TRBJ2-7; 10 nucleotides align to TRBD2. Germline CDR1 and CDR2: LGHDT and YNNKEL (reference sequence). This CDR3 contains 16 residues. J gave up 3 bases and V 0 bases, and 5 bases lay outside the gene matches. CDR3 in amino acids: CASSQEGGLASYEQYF. The DNA for the CDR3 is TGTGCCAGCAGCCAAGAAGGGGGACTAGCGAGCTACGAGCAGTACTTC.

The CDR3 DNA is TGTGCCAGCGGGGCCTTCTACGAGCAGTACTTC. This sequence encodes CASGAFYEQYF. V gene TRBV27 combines with J gene TRBJ2-7, with a possible D match to TRBD1 (5 bases). Deletions cut 8 bases from V and 3 bases from J, with 8 bases between. Looked up from germline, CDR1 is MNHEY and CDR2 is SMNVEV (reference sequence). The CDR3 length is 11 residues.

The gene calls are TRBV19 and TRBJ2-1; 8 bases are a match to TRBD2. Germline assignment: CDR1 LNHDA and CDR2 SQIVND (reference sequence). Unmatched junction bases numbered 6, after V lost 7 bases and J lost 4 bases. This CDR3 has 14 residues. CDR3 amino acids: CASTSSGTYNEQFF. CDR3 in DNA: TGTGCCAGTACTAGTAGCGGGACTTACAATGAGCAGTTCTTC.

The chain links TRBV4-3 to TRBJ2-1; TRBD2 matches at 9 bases. V trimming: 0 bases; J trimming: 7 bases; junction bases outside the gene matches: 7. Germline V lookup: CDR1 LGHNA, CDR2 YSLEER. The CDR3 has 16 residues. The CDR3 DNA follows: TGCGCCAGCAGCCAAGAAGGCGGGAGGGCCTGGAATGAGCAGTTCTTC. Amino acids: CASSQEGGRAWNEQFF.

Only a few counts were recorded for this clonotype. J is TRBJ2-1 and V is TRBV7-9; 8 positions agree with TRBD2. The length of the CDR3 is 14 residues. Per germline, CDR1 SEHNR and CDR2 FQNEAQ (reference sequence). The trim removed 6 bases at V and 7 bases at J, leaving 8 bases unmatched. The CDR3 reads CASRSREGRNEQFF. The CDR3 DNA is TGTGCCAGCAGATCCCGGGAGGGCAGAAATGAGCAGTTCTTC.

The V call is TRBV5-5, the J call TRBJ2-1; 7 positions match TRBD2. Germline CDR1 is SGHKS and CDR2 is YYEKEE (reference sequence). CDR3 size: 16 residues. V shed 5 bases and J 0 bases; nucleotides not matched to a gene: 8. CDR3 in amino acids: CASRYTSAFSYNEQFF. The CDR3 DNA sequence: TGTGCCAGCAGGTACACTAGCGCCTTCTCCTACAATGAGCAGTTCTTC. Full variable domain (rest looked up from reference TRBV5-5 and TRBJ2-1): DAGVTQSPTHLIKTRGQQVTLRCSPISGHKSVSWYQQVLGQGPQFIFQYYEKEERGRGNFPDRFSARQFPNYSSELNVNALLLGDSALYLCASRYTSAFSYNEQFFGPGTRLTVL.

The chain recombines TRBV12-3 or TRBV12-4 with TRBJ2-5; D remains ambiguous. Trimming pared 4 bases from V and 3 bases from J, leaving 3 bases between. CDR3 length: 11 amino acids. The CDR3 sequence is CASSYEETQYF. In DNA, the CDR3 is TGTGCCAGCAGTTACGAAGAGACCCAGTACTTC.

The genes are TRBV19 and TRBJ1-4; 7 nucleotides agree with TRBD1. The junction had 10 bases not matched to a gene; V was cut back by 7 bases and J by 8 bases. Germline V gene sequence: CDR1 LNHDA, CDR2 SQIVND (reference sequence). This CDR3 region has 14 residues. In DNA, the CDR3 is TGTGCCAGTACCTTCACCTCGGACAGGGAAAAACTGTTTTTT. This translates into CASTFTSDREKLFF.

The V call is TRBV27, the J call TRBJ2-5; 8 bases match TRBD2. Per the germline V gene, CDR1 is MNHEY and CDR2 is SMNVEV (reference sequence). CDR3 size: 15 residues. With V trimmed by 5 bases and J by 4 bases, 9 bases remained unmatched. The CDR3 loop is CASSIGAAGGETQYF. The DNA for the CDR3 is TGTGCCAGCAGTATCGGGGCCGCGGGGGGAGAGACCCAGTACTTC.

The rearrangement links TRBV6-5 to TRBJ2-7; possibly TRBD2 for D (5 bases). Germline CDR1 MNHEY, CDR2 SVGAGI. The CDR3 is made up of 14 amino acids. V dropped 2 bases and J dropped 3 bases, with 11 bases sitting between them. The CDR3 loop is CASSYPAVLYEQYF. In DNA form, the CDR3 reads TGTGCCAGCAGTTACCCAGCGGTTCTCTACGAGCAGTACTTC.

The chain recombines TRBV25-1 with TRBJ1-2; D unclear. This CDR3 contains 16 residues. The V gene's germline CDR1 is MGHDK and CDR2 SYGVNS. Trimming pared 1 base from V and 0 bases from J, leaving 12 bases between. The DNA for the CDR3 is TGTGCCAGCAGTGAATGGGCTGGGGAAGCTAACTATGGCTACACCTTC. Amino acids: CASSEWAGEANYGYTF.

The J gene is TRBJ2-7, the V gene TRBV10-3; 10 bases agree with TRBD1. Germline V gene data show CDR1 as ENHRY and CDR2 as SYGVKD. V lost 8 bases, J lost 4 bases, and 8 bases stayed unmatched. The CDR3 extends over 14 amino acids. For the CDR3, the DNA is TGTGCCATCTCTCCCGGGGACAGGGGTTACGAGCAGTACTTC. This sequence encodes CAISPGDRGYEQYF.

The chain couples TRBV19 to TRBJ1-5, with D possibly matching TRBD1 (5 bases). V was clipped by 7 bases and J by 4 bases, with 14 bases between them. The CDR3 runs to 14 residues. CDR1 is LNHDA and CDR2 is SQIVND in the germline V gene (reference sequence). CDR3 in amino acids: CASNDQGRNQPQHF. Written as DNA, the CDR3 is TGTGCCAGTAACGACCAGGGCCGTAATCAGCCCCAGCATTTT. The complete variable domain, with remaining parts taken from reference TRBV19 and TRBJ1-5, reads DGGITQSPKYLFRKEGQNVTLSCEQNLNHDAMYWYRQDPGQGLRLIYYSQIVNDFQKGDIAEGYSVSREKKESFPLTVTSAQKNPTAFYLCASNDQGRNQPQHFGDGTRLSIL.

The genes are TRBV24-1 and TRBJ2-1; TRBD2 agrees at 7 bases. CDR3 length: 16 residues. Germline-derived CDR1 and CDR2 are KGHDR and SFDVKD. V lost 3 bases, J lost 7 bases, and 11 bases stayed unmatched. CDR3 sequence reads: CATSDPSAGRANEQFF. CDR3 sequence (DNA): TGTGCCACCAGTGATCCTTCTGCGGGGAGGGCGAATGAGCAGTTCTTC.

This clonotype was seen once. The DNA for the CDR3 is TGTGCCACCAGAGGGACAGGGGTAAATCAGCCCCAGCATTTT. It is translated as CATRGTGVNQPQHF. This rearrangement joins TRBV24-1 to TRBJ1-5; the match to TRBD1 covers 10 bases. J lost 4 bases, V lost 7 bases, and 3 bases had no gene match. Germline V CDR1 and CDR2: KGHDR, SFDVKD. This CDR3 contains 14 residues.

The CDR3 is CASSFATGGPGYTF. CDR3 DNA sequence: TGTGCCAGCAGTTTCGCGACAGGGGGTCCTGGCTACACCTTC. The chain combines TRBV27 with TRBJ1-2, with TRBD1 identical over 9 bases. The CDR3 runs to 14 residues. Losses at the gene ends were 3 bases for V and 7 bases for J; bases not matched to a gene: 6. The germline CDR1 and CDR2 sequences are MNHEY and SMNVEV (reference sequence).

The rearrangement uses TRBV23-1 and TRBJ1-1; perhaps TRBD1 as D (5 bases). TRBV23-1 is classed as an ORF, of uncertain function. This CDR3 is built from 17 residues. V dropped 3 bases and J dropped 4 bases, with 21 bases sitting between them. The CDR3 loop reads CASSQNPGRPQGTEAFF. CDR3 bases: TGCGCCAGCAGTCAGAACCCCGGGCGTCCCCAGGGCACTGAAGCTTTCTTT.

V is TRBV27 and J is TRBJ2-5, with D maybe TRBD1 (5 bases). CDR3 length: 14 residues. The germline CDR1 and CDR2 sequences are MNHEY and SMNVEV (reference sequence). The V gene lost 6 bases and the J gene lost 3 bases, with 14 bases spanning the gap. The CDR3 region is CASSHWGGEETQYF. DNA for the CDR3: TGTGCCAGCAGCCACTGGGGCGGAGAAGAGACCCAGTACTTC.

This clonotype appeared once. This sequence joins TRBV7-2 and TRBJ2-1; D is ambiguous. V was clipped by 5 bases and J by 6 bases, with 8 bases between them. The CDR3 covers 12 residues. In germline, CDR1 is SGHTA, CDR2 FQGNSA. The CDR3 coding sequence is TGTGCCAGCAGCAATCCTAGCAATGAGCAGTTCTTC. Protein sequence: CASSNPSNEQFF.